These 32 T cell receptor beta chains were sequenced from one sample in a study of blood T cell repertoires in COVID-19. Clones were read by immunoSEQ multiplex PCR, and TCRdb kept only the in-frame ones, dropping some. The data hold about 240,000 clones, with approximately 78% observed a single time. The source material was peripheral blood. The receptor set was obtained from a woman aged 55-70 years with active or convalescent COVID-19.

The genes are TRBV7-9 and TRBJ2-7; D might be TRBD2 (5 bases). Germline values: CDR1 SEHNR, CDR2 FQNEAQ (reference sequence). CDR3 length equals 11 residues. V was trimmed by 5 bases and J by 4 bases, leaving 6 bases between them. CDR3 sequence reads: CASSRLYEQYF. The CDR3 DNA follows: TGTGCCAGCAGCCGACTATACGAGCAGTACTTC. The variable domain in full, with the rest retrieved from reference TRBV7-9 and TRBJ2-7, is DTGVSQNPRHKITKRGQNVTFRCDPISEHNRLYWYRQTLGQGPEFLTYFQNEAQLEKSRLLSDRFSAERPKGSFSTLEIQRTEQGDSAMYLCASSRLYEQYFGPGTRLTVT.

The V and J genes are TRBV19 and TRBJ2-1, with 7 positions matching TRBD2. CDR1 LNHDA and CDR2 SQIVND come from the germline V gene (reference sequence). V lost 5 bases and J lost 7; bases outside the gene matches: 8. This CDR3 has 14 amino acids. CDR3 in amino acids: CASSPRGRGNEQFF. The DNA of the CDR3 is TGTGCCAGTAGTCCCCGAGGGAGGGGTAATGAGCAGTTCTTC. Together with reference TRBV19 and TRBJ2-1, the CDR3 gives the full variable domain: DGGITQSPKYLFRKEGQNVTLSCEQNLNHDAMYWYRQDPGQGLRLIYYSQIVNDFQKGDIAEGYSVSREKKESFPLTVTSAQKNPTAFYLCASSPRGRGNEQFFGPGTRLTVL.

The CDR3 DNA is TGTGCCAGCAGCCCGTTTATCTTTGAAGCTTTCTTT. As protein: CASSPFIFEAFF. This rearrangement joins TRBV12-3 or TRBV12-4 to TRBJ1-1; no reliable D call. V lost 6 bases and J lost 7, with 12 bases in between. This CDR3 is 12 amino acids long.

The chain combines TRBV12-3 or TRBV12-4 with TRBJ1-1; a weak D match, TRBD1 (5 bases). Trimming left V 7 bases short and J 7 bases short, with 13 bases between. The CDR3 extends over 12 amino acids. The CDR3 here is CASNQGLGEAFF. In DNA form, the CDR3 reads TGTGCCAGCAATCAGGGTTTGGGTGAAGCTTTCTTT.

Worth noting for this clone: A read error may account for a junction end that differs from germline. This chain uses TRBV7-7 with TRBJ2-5; 9 bases fit TRBD2. Germline loops: CDR1 SSHAT, CDR2 FNYEAQ (reference sequence). The CDR3 is 16 residues long. CDR3 amino acids: CASSLSSGGVRETQYF. The CDR3 coding sequence is TGTGCTAGCAGCTTAAGTAGCGGGGGTGTGCGAGAGACCCAGTACTTC.

This clone was seen only a few times. This sequence joins TRBV7-2 and TRBJ1-2; a weak D match, TRBD1 (5 bases). Germline CDR1 is SGHTA and CDR2 is FQGNSA. Trimming shortened V by 3 bases and J by 4 bases, and 9 bases separated the two germline ends. This CDR3 contains 13 residues. The CDR3 coding sequence is TGTGCCAGCAGCTTGGGACTAACCTATGGCTACACCTTC. It yields the protein CASSLGLTYGYTF.

As concerns this clone: This sample also contains other DNA sequences that code for the same CDR3. This chain links TRBV20-1 with TRBJ2-7; D is undetermined. There are 11 residues in the CDR3. The V gene's germline CDR1 is DFQATT and CDR2 SNEGSKA (reference sequence). V was shortened by 6 bases and J by 3 bases, with 9 bases between the two germline ends. CDR3 sequence reads: CSASGHYEQYF. The DNA of the CDR3 is TGCAGTGCCTCGGGTCACTACGAGCAGTACTTC.

The CDR3 nucleotides are TGTGCCAGCAGCCAATCCGACTATGGCTACACCTTC. Translated, it gives CASSQSDYGYTF. The J gene is TRBJ1-2, the V gene TRBV3-1 (or the pseudogene TRBV3-2), with no clear D. The V gene lost 2 bases and the J gene lost 3 bases, with 4 bases spanning the gap. The CDR3 has 12 residues. Germline-derived CDR1 and CDR2 are LGHDT and YNNKEL (reference sequence).

The V and J genes are TRBV7-8 and TRBJ1-3; D gene uncertain. CDR1 is SGHVS and CDR2 is FQNEAQ in the germline V gene. Trimming shortened V by 6 bases and J by 4 bases, and 13 bases separated the two germline ends. The CDR3 runs to 14 residues. CDR3 nucleotides: TGTGCCAGCAGGCCAAGAGGATCCGGAAACACCATATATTTT. Its protein product is CASRPRGSGNTIYF.

The rearrangement links TRBV19 to TRBJ2-5, with a possible D match to TRBD2 (5 bases). Germline assignment: CDR1 LNHDA and CDR2 SQIVND (reference sequence). The V end was cut by 6 bases, the J end by 2 bases, with 13 bases between. This CDR3 spans 14 amino acids. In nucleotides, the CDR3 is TGTGCCAGTAGGGAGGTGGGAGCACAAGAGACCCAGTACTTC. It is translated as CASREVGAQETQYF.

The rearrangement uses TRBV5-5 and TRBJ2-7; D perhaps matches TRBD2 (6 bases). This CDR3 is 15 amino acids long. V was shortened by 4 bases and J by 7 bases, with 21 bases between the two germline ends. Germline CDR1 SGHKS, CDR2 YYEKEE (reference sequence). The DNA of the CDR3 is TGTGCCAGCAGCCGCCCCGGGGGTACAGTGGGGGAGCAGTACTTC. Amino acid sequence: CASSRPGGTVGEQYF. The full variable domain, completed using reference TRBV5-5 and TRBJ2-7, is DAGVTQSPTHLIKTRGQQVTLRCSPISGHKSVSWYQQVLGQGPQFIFQYYEKEERGRGNFPDRFSARQFPNYSSELNVNALLLGDSALYLCASSRPGGTVGEQYFGPGTRLTVT.

The chain carries TRBV7-9 and TRBJ1-6, with 10 bases identical to TRBD1. Looked up from germline, CDR1 is SEHNR and CDR2 is FQNEAQ (reference sequence). V lost 6 bases to trimming and J lost 8 bases; unmatched junction nucleotides: 16. This CDR3 contains 18 residues. As DNA, the CDR3 is TGTGCCAGCAGTCGCTGGACAGGGGGGGGCTGGGAGGATTCACCCCTCCACTTT. Translated, it gives CASSRWTGGGWEDSPLHF. The entire variable domain, with the rest obtained from reference TRBV7-9 and TRBJ1-6, is as follows: DTGVSQNPRHKITKRGQNVTFRCDPISEHNRLYWYRQTLGQGPEFLTYFQNEAQLEKSRLLSDRFSAERPKGSFSTLEIQRTEQGDSAMYLCASSRWTGGGWEDSPLHFGNGTRLTVT.

This clone was found once. The chain joins TRBV3-1 (or the pseudogene TRBV3-2) to TRBJ1-5; no reliable D call. This CDR3 has 12 residues. The V end lost 2 bases, the J end lost 9 bases, and 8 bases lay between the germline ends. Germline CDR1 is LGHDT and CDR2 is YNNKEL (reference sequence). The CDR3 protein is CASSQSTGPQHF. The CDR3 nucleotides are TGTGCCAGCAGCCAATCGACGGGGCCCCAGCATTTT.

The V gene is TRBV11-2, the J gene TRBJ2-2, with 7 bases fitting TRBD1. Germline values: CDR1 SGHAT, CDR2 FQNNGV. CDR3 length: 14 amino acids. Trimming at V came to 5 bases and at J to 9 bases, leaving 9 bases not matched to a gene. This CDR3 reads CASSGRQGPRELFF. Written as DNA, the CDR3 is TGTGCCAGCAGCGGAAGACAGGGCCCCAGGGAGCTGTTTTTT.

This clone was recorded only once. This chain connects TRBV7-9 to TRBJ1-6; the D is unclear. Germline-derived CDR1 and CDR2 are SEHNR and FQNEAQ (reference sequence). Trimming took 0 bases from V and 13 from J, leaving 13 bases between them. The CDR3 is 14 residues long. This CDR3 reads CASSLAAGDRPLHF. CDR3 coding DNA: TGTGCCAGCAGCTTAGCGGCCGGGGATCGGCCCCTCCACTTT.

As concerns this clone: Additional DNA sequences in this sample encode the identical CDR3. The gene calls are TRBV20-1 and TRBJ1-4, with D perhaps matching TRBD1 (5 bases). Trimming shortened V by 5 bases and J by 8 bases, and 9 bases separated the two germline ends. The germline gives CDR1 DFQATT, CDR2 SNEGSKA (reference sequence). The CDR3 covers 11 residues. CDR3 protein: CSASRGEKLFF. The CDR3, as DNA: TGCAGTGCTTCCCGGGGGGAAAAACTGTTTTTT.

This clone appeared a single time. This sequence joins TRBV12-3 or TRBV12-4 and TRBJ2-2, with 8 bases identical to TRBD2. There are 13 residues in the CDR3. Unmatched junction bases numbered 5, after V lost 5 bases and J lost 9 bases. This chain's CDR3 is CASSTRGGRELFF. The CDR3 DNA follows: TGTGCCAGCAGTACCCGGGGGGGCCGGGAGCTGTTTTTT.

This chain connects TRBV18 to TRBJ1-2, with 9 bases lining up with TRBD1. The CDR3 is 14 residues long. Germline CDR1 reads KGHSH; CDR2 reads LQKENI. J gave up 6 bases and V 3 bases, and 5 bases lay outside the gene matches. The CDR3 sequence: CASSPGTGWDGYTF. The CDR3 region has the DNA TGTGCCAGCTCACCCGGGACAGGGTGGGATGGCTACACCTTC. Full variable domain (outside the CDR3, taken from reference TRBV18 and TRBJ1-2): NAGVMQNPRHLVRRRGQEARLRCSPMKGHSHVYWYRQLPEEGLKFMVYLQKENIIDESGMPKERFSAEFPKEGPSILRIQQVVRGDSAAYFCASSPGTGWDGYTFGSGTRLTVV.

The chain employs TRBV4-3 and TRBJ1-4; TRBD1 matches at 9 bases. V lost 0 bases, J lost 6 bases, and 8 bases stayed unmatched. Germline-derived CDR1 and CDR2 are LGHNA and YSLEER. CDR3 length: 17 amino acids. CDR3 amino acids: CASSQDSPDRGYEKLFF. CDR3 coding DNA: TGCGCCAGCAGCCAAGATAGTCCGGACAGGGGTTATGAAAAACTGTTTTTT.

This chain uses TRBV11-1 with TRBJ2-2; TRBD1 is a possible D gene (5 bases). V lost 5 bases and J lost 4, with 17 bases in between. CDR1 SGHAT and CDR2 FQDESV come from the germline V gene (reference sequence). The CDR3 is made up of 16 amino acids. The CDR3 loop is CASSVEGVVGTGELFF. The CDR3, as DNA: TGTGCCAGCAGCGTAGAAGGGGTCGTCGGCACCGGGGAGCTGTTTTTT.

This clone was observed many times. The V call is TRBV16, the J call TRBJ1-5, with 12 bases fitting TRBD1. The CDR3 consists of 20 residues. V trimming: 2 bases; J trimming: 5 bases; junction bases outside the gene matches: 16. Germline loops: CDR1 KGHSY, CDR2 FQNENV. CDR3 bases: TGTGCCAGCAGCCAACGTAGGGGACAGGGGGCGGAGAGGAGGGATCAGCCCCAGCATTTT. It specifies CASSQRRGQGAERRDQPQHF.

The CDR3, as DNA: TGTGCCAGCAGTGAAATCAGGGGAGCTAACTATGGCTACACCTTC. This gives the protein CASSEIRGANYGYTF. The chain has TRBV2 and TRBJ1-2; maybe TRBD1 (6 bases). V was trimmed by 2 bases and J by 0 bases, leaving 10 bases between them. The V gene's germline CDR1 is SNHLY and CDR2 FYNNEI. The CDR3 is made up of 15 amino acids.

This chain links TRBV6-1 with TRBJ2-7; 7 nucleotides align to TRBD2. The CDR3 contains 14 residues. J lost 5 bases, V lost 1 base, and 5 bases had no gene match. CDR1 is MNHNS, CDR2 SASEGT, per germline. The CDR3 loop is CASSEVGGLHEQYF. In DNA form, the CDR3 reads TGTGCCAGCAGTGAAGTGGGAGGGCTCCACGAGCAGTACTTC.

This chain links TRBV19 with TRBJ1-2, with D possibly TRBD1 on 6 matching bases. Germline CDR1 reads LNHDA; CDR2 reads SQIVND (reference sequence). This CDR3 contains 14 residues. V gave up 5 bases and J gave up 8 bases, with 18 bases separating them. As DNA, the CDR3 is TGTGCCAGTAGTTCCTTAGACAGGACGCGGGGCTACACCTTC. Its protein is CASSSLDRTRGYTF.

This clone is a singleton in its sample. DNA of the CDR3: TGTGCCAGCAGTTCCCCATCAACCGGGGAGCTGTTTTTT. Translated, it gives CASSSPSTGELFF. The chain has TRBV6-5 and TRBJ2-2; D gene unclear. The CDR3 has 13 residues. In germline, CDR1 is MNHEY, CDR2 SVGAGI. V lost 4 bases and J lost 5, with 8 bases in between.

The gene calls are TRBV7-3 and TRBJ2-1; 8 bases agree with TRBD1. Germline values: CDR1 SGHTA, CDR2 FQGTGA. CDR3 size: 16 residues. V shed 5 bases, J shed 5 bases, and the junction held 11 bases outside the gene matches. The CDR3 spells CASSPQPTGENNEQFF. The CDR3 DNA sequence: TGTGCCAGCAGCCCCCAACCGACAGGGGAAAACAATGAGCAGTTCTTC.

This clone was detected a few times. The rearrangement uses TRBV6-5 and TRBJ1-5, with 9 bases identical to TRBD1. Germline trimming cut 6 bases from V and 2 bases from J; bases unmatched to any gene: 2. This CDR3 is 14 amino acids long. Per the germline V gene, CDR1 is MNHEY and CDR2 is SVGAGI. CDR3 sequence reads: CASRTGGGNQPQHF. In DNA, the CDR3 is TGTGCCAGCAGGACAGGGGGTGGCAATCAGCCCCAGCATTTT.

The chain employs TRBV7-9 and TRBJ1-3; D is possibly TRBD1 (5 bases). Germline V gives CDR1 SEHNR, CDR2 FQNEAQ (reference sequence). This CDR3 contains 15 residues. V lost 3 bases, J lost 0 bases, and 9 bases lay in between. The CDR3 nucleotides are TGTGCCAGCAGCTTTTCACAGGCCTCTGGAAACACCATATATTTT. Translated, it gives CASSFSQASGNTIYF.

The chain combines TRBV21-1 with TRBJ1-5. TRBV21-1 is a pseudogene locus. The CDR3 totals 17 residues. This CDR3 reads CASSNPKANIPEKPQHF. The DNA for the CDR3 is TGTGCCAGCAGCAATCCCAAAGCCAACATACCGGAGAAGCCCCAGCATTTT.

The chain is built from TRBV11-2 and TRBJ1-4; 7 nucleotides agree with TRBD1. CDR3 length equals 13 residues. V lost 8 bases and J lost 8; bases outside the gene matches: 8. Germline V gives CDR1 SGHAT, CDR2 FQNNGV. The CDR3 coding sequence is TGTGCCAGCGGTCGACAGGGTAACGAAAAACTGTTTTTT. Translated: CASGRQGNEKLFF.

This chain uses TRBV21-1 with TRBJ2-2; the DNA was not compared with TRBD2, the D call given in the table. TRBV21-1 corresponds to a pseudogene. This CDR3 contains 13 residues. CDR3 loop: CAPGNRDTGELFF. DNA for the CDR3: TGTGCCCCCGGGAACAGAGACACCGGGGAGCTGTTTTTT.

V is TRBV5-1 and J is TRBJ2-2, with D unresolved. CDR3 length: 15 residues. The germline V gene encodes CDR1 SGHRS and CDR2 YFSETQ. Trimming pared 3 bases from V and 3 bases from J, leaving 12 bases between. The CDR3 region has the DNA TGCGCCAGCAGCTCGTCCAGCGAACACACCGGGGAGCTGTTTTTT. It specifies CASSSSSEHTGELFF.